The sequence of this T cell receptor (beta chain) was determined in a study of blood T cell repertoires in COVID-19 (dated by TCRdb to the early 2020s). Regarding the complete study: Collaborator samples came from the United States, Italy and Spain and covered acute and convalescent phases of COVID-19. The repertoires were made available in a free public database intended to serve as a resource for research on the immune response to SARS-CoV-2. Where available, HLA class I and class II types were obtained from metadata supplied by the sample provider rather than from assay-based typing. Subjects who had been exposed to COVID-19, were actively infected with it, or had recovered from it provided the deeply sampled blood TCRbeta repertoires that made up the dataset. A de-identified subject ID, COVID-19 status, age in years and sex were almost always included in the sample metadata. The material from the prospective study consisted of cDNA or gDNA derived from T cells, B-cell-depleted T cells, or PBMCs. The samples were drawn from two sources: the first 160 participants of the ongoing ImmuneRACE study, and fewer than 1,500 subjects contributed by 6 global collaborators. The paper's findings and limits, for the study overall: The quantity of clinical and demographic metadata differed by source and by participant and was supplied without curation.

The CDR3 runs 12 residues from the cysteine to the phenylalanine. Only the CDR3 portion is preserved as DNA: 36 bases, with reading frame beginning at the first base. Trimming costs V 5 bases and J 0 bases, and their ends lie 4 bases apart. The germline V gene specifies SGHRS as CDR1 and YFSETQ as CDR2. TCRbeta CDR3 regions were amplified from genomic DNA using the immunoSEQ Assay, a bias-controlled multiplex PCR. The source study handled its data this way. Nucleated cell counts per sample were estimated from amplification of reference gene primers within the assay. Sequence reads were collapsed and filtered to measure the absolute abundance of every unique TCRbeta CDR3 rearrangement. For each sample, productive Simpson clonality was calculated as the square root of Simpson's diversity index over productive rearrangements. The table comes from immuneACCESS by way of TCRdb, which keeps in-frame sequences with V and J called. Part of the clones is missing from these tables; in studies checked, under half for an unresolved V gene and the rest for unknown reasons. The DNA was the basis for D and trimming; V, J and clone size are from that table. The sample has approximately 110,000 clones on record, about 90% of them singletons. Of the sample, under 6% is held by the ten largest clones.

Each collaborating institution followed its own protocols to collect whole blood in K2EDTA tubes. For TCRbeta analysis, collaborator samples were shipped as frozen whole blood, as isolated PBMCs, or as DNA extracted from either sample type. Details on this clone: The antigen it recognizes is unknown. Base qualities are not at hand, and no much larger clone is one base apart.

Sequencing was done on a sample of peripheral blood. The V and J genes are TRBV5-1 and TRBJ2-3; a confident D gene designation cannot be given. The receptor was derived from a woman between 45 and 65 years old with acute or convalescent COVID-19. The encoded CDR3 is CASRRSTDTQYF. The base sequence is TGCGCCAGCAGACGGAGCACAGATACGCAGTATTTT.